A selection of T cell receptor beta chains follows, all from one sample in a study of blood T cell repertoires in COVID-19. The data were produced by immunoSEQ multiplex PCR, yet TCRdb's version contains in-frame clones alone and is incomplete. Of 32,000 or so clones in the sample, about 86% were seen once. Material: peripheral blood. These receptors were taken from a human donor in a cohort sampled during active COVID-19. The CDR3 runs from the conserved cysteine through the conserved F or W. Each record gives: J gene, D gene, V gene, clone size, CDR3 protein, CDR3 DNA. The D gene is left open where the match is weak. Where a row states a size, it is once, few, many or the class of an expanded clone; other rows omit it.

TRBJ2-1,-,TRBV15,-,CATSKMGGNEQFF,TGTGCCACCAGCAAAATGGGGGGCAATGAGCAGTTCTTC
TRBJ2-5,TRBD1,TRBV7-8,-,CASSLSDGQAETQYF,TGTGCCAGCAGCTTATCCGATGGACAGGCGGAGACCCAGTACTTC
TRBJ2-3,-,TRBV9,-,CASSASKGGVYTDTQYF,TGTGCCAGCAGCGCTTCCAAAGGCGGGGTTTACACAGATACGCAGTATTTT
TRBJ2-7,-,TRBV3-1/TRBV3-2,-,CASSQDYPRGGYEQYF,TGTGCCAGCAGCCAAGATTACCCCAGGGGTGGCTACGAGCAGTACTTC
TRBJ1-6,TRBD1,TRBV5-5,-,CASSLGGQLSSYNSPLHF,TGTGCCAGCAGCTTGGGGGGACAGTTGAGCTCCTATAATTCACCCCTCCACTTT
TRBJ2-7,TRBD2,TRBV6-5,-,CASSYGTSATYEQYF,TGTGCCAGCAGTTACGGCACTAGCGCCACCTACGAGCAGTACTTC
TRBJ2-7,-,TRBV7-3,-,CASSLTPDNEQYF,TGTGCCAGCAGCTTAACGCCCGACAACGAGCAGTACTTC
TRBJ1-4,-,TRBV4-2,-,CASSLPGGTNEKLFF,TGTGCCAGCAGCCTCCCTGGGGGGACTAATGAAAAACTGTTTTTT
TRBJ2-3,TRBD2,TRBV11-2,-,CASSAGGAGGRTDTQYF,TGTGCCAGCAGCGCGGGTGGGGCGGGGGGACGCACAGATACGCAGTATTTT
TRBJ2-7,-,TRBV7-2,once,CASSLSRYSSYEQYF,TGTGCCAGCAGCTTATCGCGCTATAGCTCCTACGAGCAGTACTTC
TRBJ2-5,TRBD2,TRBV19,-,CASRPTSVSQETQYF,TGTGCCAGCAGACCTACTAGCGTCAGCCAAGAGACCCAGTACTTC
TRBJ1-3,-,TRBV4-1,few,CASSPPSQGNTIYF,TGCGCCAGCAGCCCCCCGTCACAGGGAAACACCATATATTTT
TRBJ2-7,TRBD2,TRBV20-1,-,CSASPASGGAVPYEQYF,TGCAGTGCTAGTCCGGCTAGCGGGGGGGCGGTTCCCTACGAGCAGTACTTC
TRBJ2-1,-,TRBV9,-,CASSFRGADEQFF,TGTGCCAGCAGCTTTCGTGGGGCCGATGAGCAGTTCTTC
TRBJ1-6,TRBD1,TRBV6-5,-,CASRGGQSPLHF,TGTGCCAGCAGAGGGGGCCAATCACCCCTCCACTTT
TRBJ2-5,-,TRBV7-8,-,CASSLDNSLQETQYF,TGTGCCAGCAGCTTAGACAACAGTTTACAAGAGACCCAGTACTTC
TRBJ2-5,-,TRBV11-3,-,CASSQRGGLETQYF,TGTGCCAGCAGTCAAAGAGGAGGGTTGGAGACCCAGTACTTC
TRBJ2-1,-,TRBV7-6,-,CASSRQGGAGYNEQFF,TGTGCCAGCAGCCGCCAGGGCGGTGCCGGATACAATGAGCAGTTCTTC
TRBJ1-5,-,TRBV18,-,CASSPTDGGAQPQHF,TGTGCCAGCTCACCAACCGACGGAGGGGCGCAGCCCCAGCATTTT
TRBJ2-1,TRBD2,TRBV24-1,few,CATSASGRNEQFF,TGTGCCACCAGTGCTAGCGGGAGGAATGAGCAGTTCTTC
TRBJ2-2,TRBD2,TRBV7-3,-,CASSLGLAGGTGELFF,TGTGCCAGCAGCTTAGGACTAGCGGGAGGCACCGGGGAGCTGTTTTTT
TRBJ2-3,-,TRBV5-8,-,CASSKFLEVDTQYF,TGTGCCAGCAGCAAATTCCTTGAGGTCGATACGCAGTATTTT
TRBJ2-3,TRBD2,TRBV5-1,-,CASSLVRNLAGAPDTQYF,TGCGCCAGCAGCTTGGTCAGGAACTTAGCGGGGGCGCCAGATACGCAGTATTTT
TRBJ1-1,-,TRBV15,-,CATSRSRRNVEAFF,TGTGCCACCAGCAGATCCCGGCGGAACGTTGAAGCTTTCTTT